The subject of this entry is one T cell receptor beta chain. Its antigen has not been determined. Per-nucleotide qualities are absent, and no much larger clonotype sits a single base away. The data stem from a study of T cell responses to AZD1222 COVID-19 vaccine (dated by TCRdb to the early 2020s). Regarding the complete study: AZD1222 recipients whose second dose came at about 4 weeks and those whose second dose came at about 12 weeks were combined into one group, since spike-specific TCR depth and breadth did not differ between the two schedules. Trial participants were enrolled into age subgroups of 18-55, 56-69 and 70-plus years, which contained roughly 140, 27 and 60 TCR-sequenced participants, respectively. A total of over 230 trial participants underwent TCR sequencing, of whom roughly 210 had received two doses of AZD1222 and 26 had received two doses of the MenACWY control vaccine. Results the study describes overall, beyond this receptor: Nearly half of unique spike-specific TCRs reportedly recognized epitopes outside regions mutated in the B.1.351 and B.1.1.7 variants. The vaccine-associated CD4 TCRs covered the entire spike protein, and the dominant responses fell in regions 160-218 and 743-854. Because no samples from the day 14 peak response were available, repertoires could be characterized only after the peak T cell response. In the small 56-69-year group, the increase in depth fell short of significance, most likely because of low power. Most participants were white British and females outnumbered males, and the authors suggested that clonal diversity may have been underestimated. After two AZD1222 doses, both the breadth and the depth of spike-specific TCRs were significantly higher than at day 0 and than in MenACWY recipients. Conclusions about previously exposed vaccinees are limited because only five to seven AZD1222 recipients were SARS-CoV-2 seropositive at baseline.

Interpreted using the paper, the time point label stands for: baseline before first vaccination. Samples from vaccinated people were obtained from the UK trials COV001 and COV002, which included a single-blind randomized controlled phase 2/3 trial of AZD1222 (ChAdOx1 nCoV-19) in healthy adults. Trial participant PBMC samples were collected at day 0 and day 28 after the second dose for TCRbeta chain sequencing. The CDR3 regions of human TCRbeta chains were analyzed by immunosequencing. Per the authors' processing: Repertoire TCRs were checked for matches against a reference library of SARS-CoV-2-specific TCRs that had been generated using the MIRA antigen-specificity platform. Breadth was defined as the fraction of unique TCRs that were SARS-CoV-2-associated, and depth was defined as the fraction of total T cells that were SARS-CoV-2-associated. Each spike-specific TCR was assigned to its reactive spike region and to a CD4 or CD8 class using the MIRA data. Log10-transformed breadth and depth values were compared by one-way ANOVA with Sidak's multiple comparisons tests. In its TCRdb copy, this immuneACCESS table keeps in-frame sequences only and misses some clones. Where compared with another copy, unresolved V genes explain less than half of these, and the others have no known cause. The V and J calls and clone size come from that table; D and trimming were worked out from the DNA. This sample comprises roughly 100,000 clones, roughly 84% of them detected only once. The ten biggest clones cover over 15% of the sample.

The receptor's source is an adult in good health. Sequenced here: peripheral blood, sampled on day 0 of AZD1222 vaccination.

The sequenced DNA: TGCGCCAGCAGGGACCGGACAGTAAACACTGAAGCTTTCTTT. Its translation is CASRDRTVNTEAFF. The chain is assembled from TRBV10-2 and TRBJ1-1, and possibly TRBD1, on 6 matching bases. Taken from the germline V gene, the CDR1 and CDR2 loops are WSHSY and SAAADI. Spanning cysteine to phenylalanine, the CDR3 consists of 14 amino acids. Only the CDR3 portion is preserved as DNA: 42 bases, with reading frame beginning at the first base. V lost 6 bases and J lost 2 bases; the stretch between them is 13 bases long.